The present T cell receptor (beta chain) was sequenced within a study of T cell repertoires in cytomegalovirus infection. Study details: CMV epitopes used comprised recently identified HLA-C-restricted ones and well-studied HLA-B-restricted ones. Indications of both CMV infection and matching HLA type were provided by public TCR beta signatures.

Note on this clonotype: Its target is not known.

Study results and caveats: Predominance within the ex vivo response was attributable to HLA-C-restricted CMV-specific TCR beta clonotypes. Public TCR beta family frequency separated CMV-and-HLA carriers, including in an independent cohort.

One entry per CDR3 protein results from TCRdb running MiXCR on the reads. The sample contains 95,000 to 150,000 distinct CDR3 sequences, more than 30% of which appear only once. This CDR3 is 15 amino acids long. Germline CDR1 is SGHAT and CDR2 is FQNNGV. J was trimmed by 0 bases and V by 5 bases; bases with no gene match: 3. The sequencing used CD8+ T cells from cultured PBMCs, collected from culture after CMV antigen stimulation. V is TRBV11-2 and J is TRBJ2-5, with 10 positions matching TRBD2. This receptor was identified in a human donor in good health (CMV status not recorded). Some clones in this sample may be carry-over from other donors' samples. CDR3: CASSKLAGYQETQYF. CDR3 bases: TGTGCCAGCAGCAAACTAGCGGGGTACCAAGAGACCCAGTACTTC.